The present TCR beta chain was sequenced within a study of cytomegalovirus exposure and HLA in healthy donors. This clone was observed a single time. Its target is not known. Study results and limitations: There were fewer than 200 TCR beta chains listed as cytomegalovirus-associated. Further analysis, carried out later, found HLA-associated TCR beta chains more clonally expanded than equally common other chains.

A multiplex PCR was run with 60 Vbeta primers and 13 Jbeta primers. Per the authors' pipeline: Among the unique TCR beta chains that a later analysis counted, about 85 million in all, 10 million to 13 million were shared. TCRdb's table, derived via immunoSEQ multiplex PCR, lists solely in-frame clones and lacks some. From that table come the V and J calls and clone size; the DNA was used to work out D and trimming. Of roughly 230,000 clones listed, around 80% are singletons. This TCR came from a boy aged 5-17 years in good health and CMV-seronegative. The source material was PBMCs.

The CDR3 sequence: CASSQFRREEYTQYF. DNA of the CDR3: TGTGCCAGCAGCCAGTTTCGGCGGGAGGAGTATACGCAGTATTTT. The V call is TRBV4-2, the J call TRBJ2-3, with TRBD2 identical over 8 bases. This CDR3 contains 15 residues. Germline assignment: CDR1 LGHNA and CDR2 YNFKEQ. After removal of 3 bases from V and 7 bases from J, the junction contained 9 bases not matched to a gene.